This T cell receptor (beta chain) emerged from a study of T cells in Graves' hyperthyroidism and ophthalmopathy. Diagnosis of hyperthyroidism was new in patients aged 18 to 65, and its duration was under 2 months. Each diagnosis was grounded in clinical symptoms, serum thyroxine and TRAb, thyroid ultrasound, and orbital computed tomography. The CDR3 is made up of 14 amino acids. The V gene's germline CDR1 is LGHDT and CDR2 YNNKEL (reference sequence). Trimming pared 3 bases from V and 4 bases from J, leaving 11 bases between. The CDR3 regions of TCR beta were amplified from RNA transcripts. HTBI primers were the set used in a first-round RT-PCR of the TCR CDR3. TCRdb independently ran MiXCR on the multiplex PCR reads; one entry per CDR3 protein. The sample lists 650,000 to 700,000 distinct CDR3 sequences, 15% to 20% occurring once.

V and J are TRBV3-1 and TRBJ2-3; D is uncertain. The origin of this receptor is a man aged 45 to 65 with Graves' hyperthyroidism. The sequenced material came from blood. The CDR3 region is CASSQPSLADTQYF. The CDR3 nucleotides read TGTGCCAGCAGCCAGCCCAGTCTAGCAGATACGCAGTATTTT.